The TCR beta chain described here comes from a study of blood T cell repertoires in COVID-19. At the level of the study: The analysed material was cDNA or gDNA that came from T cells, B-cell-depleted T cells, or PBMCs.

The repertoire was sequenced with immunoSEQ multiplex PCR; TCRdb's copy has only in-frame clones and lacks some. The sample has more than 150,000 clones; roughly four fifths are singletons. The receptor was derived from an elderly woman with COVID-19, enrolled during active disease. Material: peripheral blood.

This CDR3 reads CASSSDPGGRNTEAFF. The CDR3 DNA reads as TGTGCCAGCAGCTCAGATCCTGGAGGGCGGAACACTGAAGCTTTCTTT. The J gene is TRBJ1-1, the V gene TRBV7-6; D is unclear. V shed 4 bases and J shed 1 base, with 16 bases lying between them. CDR1 SGHVS and CDR2 FNYEAQ come from the germline V gene. This CDR3 has 16 amino acids.